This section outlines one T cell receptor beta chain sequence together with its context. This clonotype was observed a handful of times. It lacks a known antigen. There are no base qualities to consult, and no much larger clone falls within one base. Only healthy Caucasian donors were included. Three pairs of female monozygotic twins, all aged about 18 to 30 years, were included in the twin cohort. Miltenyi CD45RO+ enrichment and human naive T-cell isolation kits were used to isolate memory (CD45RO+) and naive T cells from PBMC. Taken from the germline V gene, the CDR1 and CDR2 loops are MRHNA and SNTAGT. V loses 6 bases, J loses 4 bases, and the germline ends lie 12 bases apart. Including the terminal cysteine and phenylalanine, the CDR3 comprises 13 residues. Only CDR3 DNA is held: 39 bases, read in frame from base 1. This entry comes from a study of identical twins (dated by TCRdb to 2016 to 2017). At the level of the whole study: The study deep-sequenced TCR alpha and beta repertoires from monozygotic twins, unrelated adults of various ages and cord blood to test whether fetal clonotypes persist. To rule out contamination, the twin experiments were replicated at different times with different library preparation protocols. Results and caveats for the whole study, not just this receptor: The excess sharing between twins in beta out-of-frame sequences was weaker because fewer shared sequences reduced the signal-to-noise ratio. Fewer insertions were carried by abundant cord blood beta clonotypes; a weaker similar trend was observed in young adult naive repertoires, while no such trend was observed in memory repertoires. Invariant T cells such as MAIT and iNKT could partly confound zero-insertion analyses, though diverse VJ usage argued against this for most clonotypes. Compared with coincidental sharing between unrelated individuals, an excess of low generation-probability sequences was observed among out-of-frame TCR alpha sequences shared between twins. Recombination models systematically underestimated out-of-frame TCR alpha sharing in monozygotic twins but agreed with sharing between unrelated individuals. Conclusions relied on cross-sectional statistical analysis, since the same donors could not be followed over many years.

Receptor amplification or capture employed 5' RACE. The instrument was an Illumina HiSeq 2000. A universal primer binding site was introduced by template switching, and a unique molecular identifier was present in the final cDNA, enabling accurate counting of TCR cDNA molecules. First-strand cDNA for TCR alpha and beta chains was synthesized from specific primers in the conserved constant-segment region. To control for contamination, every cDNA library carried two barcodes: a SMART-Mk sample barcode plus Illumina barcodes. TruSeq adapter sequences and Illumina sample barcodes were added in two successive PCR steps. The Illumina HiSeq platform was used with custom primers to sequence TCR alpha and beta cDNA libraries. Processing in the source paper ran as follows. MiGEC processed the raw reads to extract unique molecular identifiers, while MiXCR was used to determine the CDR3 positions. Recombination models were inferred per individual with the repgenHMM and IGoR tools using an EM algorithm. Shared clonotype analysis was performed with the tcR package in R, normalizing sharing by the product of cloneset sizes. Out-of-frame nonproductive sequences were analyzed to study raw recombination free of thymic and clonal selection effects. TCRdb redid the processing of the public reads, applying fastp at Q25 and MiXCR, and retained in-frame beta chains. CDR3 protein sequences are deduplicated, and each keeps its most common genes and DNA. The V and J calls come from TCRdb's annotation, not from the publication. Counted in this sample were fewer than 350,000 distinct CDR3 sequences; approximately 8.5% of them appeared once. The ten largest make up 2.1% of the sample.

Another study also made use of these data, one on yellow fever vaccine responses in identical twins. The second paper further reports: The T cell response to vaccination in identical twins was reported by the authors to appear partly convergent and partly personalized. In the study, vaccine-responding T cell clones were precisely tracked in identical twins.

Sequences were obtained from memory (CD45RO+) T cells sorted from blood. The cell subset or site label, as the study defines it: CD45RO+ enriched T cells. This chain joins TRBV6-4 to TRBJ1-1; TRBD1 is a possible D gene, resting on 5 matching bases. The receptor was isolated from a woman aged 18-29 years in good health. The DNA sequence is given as TGTGCCAGCAGCCTCGGACACGCCACTGAAGCTTTCTTT. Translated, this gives CASSLGHATEAFF.